These 3 T cell receptor beta chains were all obtained from the same sample, sequenced in a study of blood T cell repertoires in COVID-19. Using immunoSEQ multiplex PCR, the repertoire was profiled, and TCRdb retains in-frame clones only, with some absent. Here the sample spans 110,000 to 150,000 clones, roughly nine tenths being singletons. The sample consisted of peripheral blood. Source of these receptors: a woman aged 55 to 70 with active COVID-19.

J is TRBJ1-1 and V is TRBV30; TRBD1 aligns across 7 bases. The CDR3 is 13 residues long. Germline loops: CDR1 GTSNPN, CDR2 SVGIG (reference sequence). The junction had 6 bases not matched to a gene; V was cut back by 8 bases and J by 0 bases. The CDR3 region is CARSGQVNTEAFF. The CDR3 DNA reads TGTGCCCGCTCCGGACAGGTGAACACTGAAGCTTTCTTT. Full variable domain (remainder filled in from reference TRBV30 and TRBJ1-1): SQTIHQWPATLVQPVGSPLSLECTVEGTSNPNLYWYRQAAGRGLQLLFYSVGIGQISSEVPQNLSASRPQDRQFILSSKKLLLSDSGFYLCARSGQVNTEAFFGQGTRLTVV.

In its sample, this clone was seen once. The chain links TRBV6-5 to TRBJ1-2; 8 positions agree with TRBD1. The V gene end was trimmed by 6 bases and the J gene end by 2 bases; junction bases not matched to a gene: 5. The CDR3 loop spans 14 amino acids. Germline V gives CDR1 MNHEY, CDR2 SVGAGI. In nucleotides, the CDR3 is TGTGCCAGCAGAGACAGGGGCCACAACTATGGCTACACCTTC. Its translation: CASRDRGHNYGYTF.

V is TRBV6-1 and J is TRBJ1-1; D not resolved. Germline V CDR1 and CDR2: MNHNS, SASEGT. The V gene lost 4 bases and the J gene lost 0 bases, with 15 bases spanning the gap. The CDR3 loop spans 16 amino acids. This CDR3 reads CASSARSGGLNTEAFF. The CDR3 DNA reads TGTGCCAGCAGTGCCAGGAGTGGAGGCTTGAACACTGAAGCTTTCTTT.